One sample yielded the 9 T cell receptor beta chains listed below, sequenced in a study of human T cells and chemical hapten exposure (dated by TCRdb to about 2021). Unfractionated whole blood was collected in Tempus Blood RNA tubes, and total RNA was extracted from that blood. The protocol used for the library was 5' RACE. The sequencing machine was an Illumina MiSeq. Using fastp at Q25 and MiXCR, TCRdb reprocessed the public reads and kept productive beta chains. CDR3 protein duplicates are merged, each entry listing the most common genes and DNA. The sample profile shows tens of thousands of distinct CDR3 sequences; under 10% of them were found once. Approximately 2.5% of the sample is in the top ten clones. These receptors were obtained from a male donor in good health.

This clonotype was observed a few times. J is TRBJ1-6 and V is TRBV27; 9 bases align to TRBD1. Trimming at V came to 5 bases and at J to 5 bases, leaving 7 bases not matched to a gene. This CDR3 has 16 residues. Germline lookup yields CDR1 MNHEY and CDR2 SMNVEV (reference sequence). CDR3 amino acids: CASSRDRADHNSPLHF. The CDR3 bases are TGTGCCAGCAGTCGGGACAGGGCAGATCATAATTCACCCCTCCACTTT.

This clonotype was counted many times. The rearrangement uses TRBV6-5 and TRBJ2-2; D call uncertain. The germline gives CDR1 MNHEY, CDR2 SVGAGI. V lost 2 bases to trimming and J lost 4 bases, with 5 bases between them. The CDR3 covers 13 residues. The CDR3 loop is CASSYDVTGELFF. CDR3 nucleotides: TGTGCCAGCAGTTACGACGTCACCGGGGAGCTGTTTTTT.

The DNA for the CDR3 is TGTGCCAGCAGTGAAGCGATCCAACCAGATACGCAGTATTTT. Residues: CASSEAIQPDTQYF. The V gene is TRBV6-1, the J gene TRBJ2-3; D is undetermined. Deletions cut 0 bases from V and 4 bases from J, with 8 bases between. The CDR3 has 14 amino acids. Germline lookup yields CDR1 MNHNS and CDR2 SASEGT.

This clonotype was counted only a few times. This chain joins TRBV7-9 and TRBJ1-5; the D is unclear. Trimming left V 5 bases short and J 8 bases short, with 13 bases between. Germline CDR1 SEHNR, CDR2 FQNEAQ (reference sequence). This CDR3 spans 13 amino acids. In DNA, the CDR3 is TGTGCCAGCAGCCTCCATGAGGGAAAGCCCCAGCATTTT. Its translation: CASSLHEGKPQHF.

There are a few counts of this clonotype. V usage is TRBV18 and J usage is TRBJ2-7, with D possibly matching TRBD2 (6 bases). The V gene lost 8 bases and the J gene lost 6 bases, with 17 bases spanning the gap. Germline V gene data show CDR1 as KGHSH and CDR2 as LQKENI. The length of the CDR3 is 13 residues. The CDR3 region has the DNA TGTGCCAGCAAGGGCGGGACTCCCTCCGAGCAGTACTTC. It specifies CASKGGTPSEQYF.

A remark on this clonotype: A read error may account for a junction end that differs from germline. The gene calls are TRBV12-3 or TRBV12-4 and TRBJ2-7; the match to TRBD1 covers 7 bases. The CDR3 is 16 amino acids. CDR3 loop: CASNLRGRDSSYEQYF. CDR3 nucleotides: TGTGCCAGCAATTTAAGGGGCCGGGACAGCTCCTACGAGCAGTACTTC.

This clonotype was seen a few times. Here the CDR3 DNA reads TGTGCCAGCAGCCTGACTAGCAGCTCCTACAATGAGCAGTTCTTC. Translation gives CASSLTSSSYNEQFF. V gene TRBV6-2 or TRBV6-3 combines with J gene TRBJ2-1, with 7 bases aligning to TRBD2. Germline values: CDR1 MNHEY, CDR2 SVGEGT. V dropped 6 bases and J dropped 0; count of bases not matched to a gene: 5. The CDR3 length is 15 residues.

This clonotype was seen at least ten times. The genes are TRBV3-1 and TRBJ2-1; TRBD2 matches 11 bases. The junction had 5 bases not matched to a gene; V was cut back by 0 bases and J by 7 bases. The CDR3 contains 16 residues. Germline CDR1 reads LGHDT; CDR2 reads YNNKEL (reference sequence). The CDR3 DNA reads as TGTGCCAGCAGCCAAGATTCACTAGCGGGAGTTAATGAGCAGTTCTTC. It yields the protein CASSQDSLAGVNEQFF.

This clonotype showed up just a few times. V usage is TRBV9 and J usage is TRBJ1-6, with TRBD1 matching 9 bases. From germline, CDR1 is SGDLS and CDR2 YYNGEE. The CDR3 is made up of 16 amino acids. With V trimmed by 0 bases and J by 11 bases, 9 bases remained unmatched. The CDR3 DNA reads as TGTGCCAGCAGCGTAGGACGGACAGGGGAAGTCACACCCCTCCACTTT. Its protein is CASSVGRTGEVTPLHF.